This TCR beta chain was sequenced during a study of cytomegalovirus exposure and HLA in healthy donors (dated by TCRdb to about 2017). Study-wide context: According to a later analysis, one platform produced both the 100 to 150 validation repertoires and the 666 repertoires of the first cohort. Besides the first cohort of hundreds of subjects, a separate validation cohort made up of over 100 different subjects was used. The aim of the study was to test whether cataloging public T cell receptors could identify signatures of past pathogen exposure. The study combined high-throughput TCR immunosequencing, statistical association of individual TCRs with disease status, and machine learning to predict cytomegalovirus infection status. Points the paper makes about the study in general: A later analysis had no HLA typing for the validation cohort, so co-occurrence there was scored across all 130 or so repertoires. A total of roughly 160 TCR beta chains were listed by the study as associated with cytomegalovirus. The classifier was reported to diagnose cytomegalovirus status with high specificity and sensitivity in both the original cohort and the validation cohort. Of the cluster scores, around 95% were above 0 in a later analysis, which found that TCRs clustered in the first cohort also tended to co-occur in the 120 or so validation repertoires. Most TCR sequences were observed very rarely across donors, whereas some public TCRs were present in many individuals. In vitro tests confirmed that a few of the cytomegalovirus-associated TCR beta chains recognize cytomegalovirus antigens. It was suggested by the authors that the approach could potentially be generalized to other disease states and immunological phenotypes.

A word on this clone: The target of this receptor is not known. No qualities accompany the bases; no much larger clone lies one base away.

Separate from the roughly 660-subject first cohort, the validation cohort of roughly 120 subjects was the group to which the donors belonged. Libraries were made using the immunoSEQ multiplex PCR assay. Concerning the study's data processing: A statistical classification framework was built to diagnose cytomegalovirus status from the catalog of TCR beta chain sequences. Sourced from immuneACCESS, this table was stored by TCRdb with only in-frame sequences that have V and J called. A share of the clones is absent; for the studies checked, an unresolved V gene accounts for under half, and the remainder has no known explanation. Clone size and the V and J calls come from that table; the DNA yielded D and trimming. This sample comprises 95,000 to 150,000 clones, approximately 87% of them detected only once. The ten largest make up approximately 2.3% of the sample. CDR1 and CDR2, per the germline V gene, are SGHTA and FQGNSA. Trimming removed 1 base from V and 0 bases from J, leaving 10 bases between the germline ends. Spanning cysteine to phenylalanine, the CDR3 consists of 15 amino acids. The retained sequence is limited to the CDR3, 45 bases, with the frame set at the first base.

The rearrangement combines TRBV7-2 with TRBJ2-7, with a weak D call of TRBD2 (7 bases match). The TCR comes from a woman aged 25 to 45 in good health and CMV-seronegative. Specimen: PBMCs. In nucleotides, the sequence is TGTGCCAGCAGCTTAGGAGGGGGGGGCTCCTACGAGCAGTACTTC. Its protein reads: CASSLGGGGSYEQYF. Joined to the reference TRBV7-2 and TRBJ2-7 proteins, this CDR3 gives the full variable domain: GAGVSQSPSNKVTEKGKDVELRCDPISGHTALYWYRQSLGQGLEFLIYFQGNSAPDKSGLPSDRFSAERTGGSVSTLTIQRTQQEDSAVYLCASSLGGGGSYEQYFGPGTRLTVT.